Listed here is a single TCR beta chain. Germline CDR1 is LGHNA and CDR2 is YNFKEQ. CDR3 length equals 13 residues. Trimming left V 4 bases short and J 2 bases short, with 7 bases between. This sample is part of a study of T-cell memory formation after mild COVID-19. Constant-segment primers served in 5'RACE that generated TCR alpha and TCR beta cDNA libraries bearing sample barcodes and UMIs. TCRdb called the 5' RACE reads again in MiXCR, with one record for every CDR3 protein. The table records about 350,000 distinct CDR3 sequences, 20% of them present only once. The specimen sequenced was PBMCs or a T cell subset sorted from them (not recorded which). The TCR was taken from a man in his late teens or twenties who had mild COVID-19 (a few samples of this study predate the infection). Cell type and time point are not known. The chain joins TRBV4-2 to TRBJ2-3; no clear D gene. CDR3 in amino acids: CASSRTPTDTQYF. The CDR3 nucleotides read TGTGCCAGCAGCCGCACTCCCACAGATACGCAGTATTTT.